This T cell receptor beta chain derives from a study of control samples from healthy donors and cancer patients (TCRdb year 2020). Library prep was done by the immunoSEQ multiplex PCR assay. In TCRdb, the immuneACCESS table is reduced to in-frame sequences with V and J assigned. These tables do not hold every clone; where another copy was compared, an unresolved V gene accounts for under half, and the others remain unexplained. The sample table holds fewer than 120,000 clones, of which 88% were seen once. Less than 4% of the sample belongs to the ten largest clones. The CDR3 goes from the cysteine to the phenylalanine over 14 residues. This entry keeps only the CDR3 DNA: 42 bases, framed from base 1. CDR1 and CDR2, looked up from the germline V gene, are MNHEY and SVGAGI. Trimming costs V 8 bases and J 0 bases, and their ends lie 13 bases apart. Worth noting for this clone: This clone's antigen is unknown. It has no much larger one-base neighbor in the sample; base qualities were not kept.

The specimen was PBMCs. The sequence derives from a woman aged 55 to 70 with lung cancer. The receptor chain draws on TRBV6-5 and TRBJ1-1; a confident D gene designation cannot be given. Here the CDR3 is given as CASRDLSMNTEAFF. The DNA reads TGTGCCAGCCGGGATCTCTCCATGAACACTGAAGCTTTCTTT.